Detailed here is one T cell receptor (beta chain). Its antigen remains unknown. Cultured CD4+ T-cell DNA underwent Oncomine TCR Beta short-read sequencing. In TCRdb, the PCR reads were re-called with MiXCR into one record per CDR3 protein. This sample yields 11,000 or so distinct CDR3 sequences, of which about 32% are seen a single time; 34% belongs to the top ten. The CDR3 is made up of 14 amino acids. Between the trimmed V and J ends, which lost 6 bases and 1 base, there was a span of 12 bases. This entry belongs to a study of vaccination and CD4 T cells after COVID-19. Documented treatment: roughly ten-day PBMC culture with coronavirus spike peptide pools or control peptides (ViraFEST assay).

The receptor's source is a human donor who received a COVID-19 vaccine. The chain has TRBV12-3 or TRBV12-4 and TRBJ1-1; tentatively, D is TRBD1 (5 bases). Sequences were derived from CD4+ T cells from blood, cultured in vitro, sampled before SARS-CoV-2 vaccination. CDR3 in DNA: TGTGCCAGCAGCCCCCATACAGGGAACACTGAAGCTTTCTTT. Translating it yields CASSPHTGNTEAFF.